A selection of T cell receptor beta chains follows, all from one sample in a study of blood T cell repertoires in COVID-19. Data came from immunoSEQ multiplex PCR; TCRdb stores just in-frame clones and leaves some out. The repertoire holds some 95,000 clones, with around 93% as singletons. Material for sequencing was peripheral blood. The receptors here all came from a human donor with active COVID-19. The donor label of this sample is uncertain. Each CDR3 is given with its conserved first and last residue. Each record gives: D gene, clone size, V gene, J gene, CDR3 DNA, CDR3 protein. The D gene is left open where the match is weak. Not all rows give a size; the values are once, few, many and, for expanded clones, a class.

TRBD1	NA	TRBV9	TRBJ1-2	TGTGCCAGCAGCGTAGATCTGGACAGGGGCTGGGACTATGGCTACACCTTC	CASSVDLDRGWDYGYTF
TRBD1	NA	TRBV29-1	TRBJ1-2	TGCAGCGGGGGGACAGGGGACTATGGCTACACCTTC	CSGGTGDYGYTF
TRBD2	NA	TRBV9	TRBJ2-1	TGTGCCAGCAGCGTCCGCGGGGGAATTTTCAATGAGCAGTTCTTC	CASSVRGGIFNEQFF
NA	NA	TRBV2	TRBJ2-7	TGTGCCAGCAGTGAACGCCGGGAAAAATACGAGCAGTACTTC	CASSERREKYEQYF
NA	NA	TRBV4-1	TRBJ2-1	TGCGCCAGCAGACCAACTCAGCATCGGGCCTACAATGAGCAGTTCTTC	CASRPTQHRAYNEQFF
NA	NA	TRBV7-2	TRBJ2-7	TGTGCCAGCAGCTTAGTTCTAGTCTCCTACGAGCAGTACTTC	CASSLVLVSYEQYF
NA	NA	TRBV7-9	TRBJ2-1	TGTGCCAGCAGCTTACCCGGGGGGCCAGTCGGGCAGTTCTTC	CASSLPGGPVGQFF
NA	NA	TRBV27	TRBJ1-2	TGTGCCAGCACCCGTTGGGGGGATGATGGCTACACCTTC	CASTRWGDDGYTF
TRBD1	NA	TRBV2	TRBJ2-5	TGTGCCAGCAGACGGGAGACAGGGGGGACCCAGTACTTC	CASRRETGGTQYF
NA	NA	TRBV4-1	TRBJ1-1	TGCGCCAGCAGCCAAGATGGTGGGGGCGCAGCTGAAGCTTTCTTT	CASSQDGGGAAEAFF
NA	NA	TRBV27	TRBJ1-2	TGTGCCAGCAGTTTACAACGGGGTAACTATGGCTACACCTTC	CASSLQRGNYGYTF
TRBD1	NA	TRBV9	TRBJ1-2	TGTGCCAGCAGCGTAGGGAGGGGGCGCAACTATGGCTACACCTTC	CASSVGRGRNYGYTF
NA	NA	TRBV6-6	TRBJ1-2	TGTGCCAGCAGTTACGGGGGGAGAGGGGTCGACTATGGCTACACCTTC	CASSYGGRGVDYGYTF
TRBD1	NA	TRBV5-6	TRBJ2-6	TGTGCCAGCAGCCCCGAGGGGGCAAGTGGGGCCAACGTCCTGACTTTC	CASSPEGASGANVLTF
NA	once	TRBV5-1	TRBJ2-7	TGCGCCAGCAGCTTAGGGGTGGAAGAGCAGTACTTC	CASSLGVEEQYF
TRBD1	once	TRBV28	TRBJ2-5	TGTGCCAGCAGTCTCCTCCGGGACAGGGGGCCAGAGACCCAGTACTTC	CASSLLRDRGPETQYF
TRBD1	once	TRBV28	TRBJ2-7	TGTGCCAGCAGATCCTCGACAGGGGACGACGAGCAGTACTTC	CASRSSTGDDEQYF
NA	NA	TRBV5-6	TRBJ1-5	TGTGCCAGCAGCGCCGCGTTCAGCAATCAGCCCCAGCATTTT	CASSAAFSNQPQHF
NA	NA	TRBV19	TRBJ2-7	TGTGCCAGTAGTCCAAGACAGGTCGGGGACGAGCAGTACTTC	CASSPRQVGDEQYF
NA	NA	TRBV28	TRBJ1-4	TGTGCCAGCAGTTCTCTCGACAGGAGAGAGGCAACTAATGAAAAACTGTTTTTT	CASSSLDRREATNEKLFF
NA	NA	TRBV7-3	TRBJ2-5	TGTGCCAGCAGCAGAGGTAACCAAGAGACCCAGTACTTC	CASSRGNQETQYF
NA	NA	TRBV9	TRBJ2-1	TGTGCCAGCAGCGTCCGATTAGGGCGGGTCCCCAATGAGCAGTTCTTC	CASSVRLGRVPNEQFF
NA	NA	TRBV2	TRBJ2-4	TGTGCCAGCAGTTGGGCCTCCCCGGACATTCAGTACTTC	CASSWASPDIQYF
TRBD1	once	TRBV9	TRBJ2-5	TGTGCCAGCAGCTTCGGACAGGCCCAAGAGACCCAGTACTTC	CASSFGQAQETQYF
NA	NA	TRBV27	TRBJ1-5	TGTGCCAGCAGCAGGAGAGCCGGGAGTAGCAATCAGCCCCAGCATTTT	CASSRRAGSSNQPQHF
NA	NA	TRBV18	TRBJ2-3	TGTGCCAGCTCACCGGAACGGGGAGCGCAGTATTTT	CASSPERGAQYF
NA	NA	TRBV19	TRBJ1-1	TGTGCCAGTAGTACCTTGAACACTGAAGCTTTCTTT	CASSTLNTEAFF
TRBD2	NA	TRBV24-1	TRBJ2-3	TGTGCCACCAGTGAGGCGGGGGGGGCAGATACGCAGTATTTT	CATSEAGGADTQYF
NA	NA	TRBV2	TRBJ1-2	TGTGCCACCCTCAGGACGGGAGGGGGTCGAACCGTCGCCATGGGAAATGGCTACACCTTC	CATLRTGGGRTVAMGNGYTF
NA	NA	TRBV6-4	TRBJ1-5	TGTGCCAGCAGTGACTCGGGAGTAAGGGACACTTATAGCAATCAGCCCCAGCATTTT	CASSDSGVRDTYSNQPQHF
NA	NA	TRBV24-1	TRBJ2-1	TGTGCCACCAGTGATGGCTGGAGGGCTTCCTACAATGAGCAGTTCTTC	CATSDGWRASYNEQFF
TRBD1	once	TRBV29-1	TRBJ2-7	TGCAGCGTTTTGCACAGGGGGCAGTCCTACGAGCAGTACTTC	CSVLHRGQSYEQYF
NA	NA	TRBV1	TRBJ2-3	TGCACCAGCAGCCAACCCCAAAACAGGGGGCACGCCACAGATACGCAGTATTTT	CTSSQPQNRGHATDTQYF
TRBD2	NA	TRBV5-1	TRBJ2-1	TGCGCCAGCAGCTTCACCGGGACTAGCGGTTACAATGAGCAGTTCTTC	CASSFTGTSGYNEQFF
NA	once	TRBV9	TRBJ1-4	TGTGCCAGCAGCGTAGACGGTAATGAAAAACTGTTTTTT	CASSVDGNEKLFF
NA	NA	TRBV7-3	TRBJ1-6	TGTGCCAGCAGCTTAACAGGGAGCTCCTATAATTCACCCCTCCACTTT	CASSLTGSSYNSPLHF
TRBD1	once	TRBV28	TRBJ1-1	TGTGCCAGCAGTAGGGACAGGCACACTGAAGCTTTCTTT	CASSRDRHTEAFF
TRBD1	NA	TRBV5-4	TRBJ1-6	TGTGCCAGCAGCCGGGGACAGATAGATAATTCACCCCTCCACTTT	CASSRGQIDNSPLHF
TRBD1	once	TRBV28	TRBJ1-4	TGTGCCAGCAGTCTTCGACAGGGTGCTGAAAAACTGTTTTTT	CASSLRQGAEKLFF
TRBD1	once	TRBV7-6	TRBJ2-2	TGTGCCAGCAGCCGAGGGACAGATTTAGGGGAGCTGTTTTTT	CASSRGTDLGELFF
NA	once	TRBV7-2	TRBJ1-2	TGTGCCAGCAGCCCCTTGGCGCAGGATTATGGCTACACCTTC	CASSPLAQDYGYTF
NA	NA	TRBV3-1/TRBV3-2	TRBJ2-5	TGTGCCAGCAGCCCCAGAAACTTGAGGTCGGATGGAAAAGAGACCCAGTACTTC	CASSPRNLRSDGKETQYF
TRBD1	few	TRBV28	TRBJ2-3	TGTGCCAGCAGTTTATGGGGACAGGGGCAGTATTTT	CASSLWGQGQYF
NA	NA	TRBV28	TRBJ1-2	TGTGCCAGCATAAATGGGGGCGAGGGCTACACCTTC	CASINGGEGYTF
NA	NA	TRBV11-2	TRBJ1-4	TGTGCCAGCAGCTGGGACACGAGGGGAACTAATGAAAAACTGTTTTTT	CASSWDTRGTNEKLFF
NA	NA	TRBV2	TRBJ1-6	TGTGCCAGCAGCTGGAGGGAGGAGGGGAGGTCTTCACCCCTCCACTTT	CASSWREEGRSSPLHF
TRBD2	few	TRBV4-2	TRBJ2-3	TGTGCCAGCAGCCAAGAGCTAGCGGGGGGCACAGATACGCAGTATTTT	CASSQELAGGTDTQYF
TRBD2	once	TRBV6-5	TRBJ2-3	TGTGCCAGCAGTTACTCGACTAGCGGGGGGGAAAATACGCAGTATTTT	CASSYSTSGGENTQYF